This passage covers 2 T cell receptor beta chains from one sample sequenced in a study of blood T cell repertoires in COVID-19. Clones were sequenced by immunoSEQ multiplex PCR, and TCRdb holds only the in-frame ones, with some missing. The data contain a few hundred thousand clones, roughly 87% of them singletons. The source material was peripheral blood. The receptors were gathered from a woman aged 35 to 49 who had recovered from COVID-19.

The chain combines TRBV5-6 with TRBJ2-7; D may be TRBD1 (5 bases). V was cut by 0 bases and J by 10 bases, with 11 bases left in between. Germline CDR1 reads SGHDT; CDR2 reads YYEEEE. The CDR3 is 12 residues long. Here the CDR3 DNA reads TGTGCCAGCAGCTTGGTGACAGTCAGCCAGTACGTC. Translating gives CASSLVTVSQYV.

The gene calls are TRBV11-2 and TRBJ2-3, with 12 bases fitting TRBD2. CDR1 is SGHAT, CDR2 FQNNGV, per germline. V dropped 2 bases and J dropped 4; count of bases not matched to a gene: 10. The CDR3 sequence is 18 residues long. The CDR3, as DNA: TGTGCCAGCAGCTTATGGGCTAGCGGGGGGGCCGGGGCAGATACGCAGTATTTT. The encoded protein is CASSLWASGGAGADTQYF. The full variable domain, completed using reference TRBV11-2 and TRBJ2-3, is EAGVAQSPRYKIIEKRQSVAFWCNPISGHATLYWYQQILGQGPKLLIQFQNNGVVDDSQLPKDRFSAERLKGVDSTLKIQPAKLEDSAVYLCASSLWASGGAGADTQYFGPGTRLTVL.